This T cell receptor beta chain was found in a study of T cells in Graves' hyperthyroidism and ophthalmopathy. In its sample, this clonotype was seen many times. RNA transcripts provided the source from which TCR beta CDR3 regions were amplified. In the first-round RT-PCR of the TCR CDR3, the HTBI primer set was used. TCRdb recomputed calls from the multiplex PCR reads with MiXCR, one row per CDR3 protein. Of 500,000 to 700,000 distinct CDR3 sequences listed, 16% are singletons. The V and J ends lost 0 bases and 5 bases respectively, with 13 bases between them. The CDR3 is 15 residues long. The TCR comes from a young woman with Graves' hyperthyroidism. The V and J genes are TRBV12-3 or TRBV12-4 and TRBJ2-5; tentatively, D is TRBD1 (6 bases). What was sequenced was blood. This CDR3 reads CASSLAQGPLETQYF. In DNA form, the CDR3 reads TGTGCCAGCAGTTTAGCACAGGGTCCCCTGGAGACCCAGTACTTC.